What follows describes a single T cell receptor (beta chain). Time point of the sample: sample taken at primary tumor resection. Whole RNA was taken from tumor, nontumor lung or frozen PBMC; it was then sequenced unsorted. Patients with untreated early-stage non-small cell lung cancer, numbering approximately 70, were the donors. V gave up 2 bases and J gave up 8 bases; unmatched junction bases: 3. Per the germline V gene, CDR1 is KGHSH and CDR2 is LQKENI. The CDR3 is 13 residues long. TCRdb re-derived calls from the 5' RACE reads in MiXCR, one entry per CDR3 protein. In the table there are about 18,000 distinct CDR3 sequences, about 19% of which are singletons. The data stem from a study of spatial heterogeneity in lung cancer. On the study more broadly: Raw reads contained each unique TCR and UMI combination more than ten times on average.

The receptor's source is a male donor with early-stage non-small cell lung cancer. Source: PBMCs, taken at surgery. The chain has TRBV18 and TRBJ1-2; 9 nucleotides match TRBD1. The CDR3 sequence is CASSPTGGYGYTF. The CDR3 bases are TGTGCCAGCTCACCAACAGGGGGCTACGGCTACACCTTC. The full variable domain, rest sourced from reference TRBV18 and TRBJ1-2, is NAGVMQNPRHLVRRRGQEARLRCSPMKGHSHVYWYRQLPEEGLKFMVYLQKENIIDESGMPKERFSAEFPKEGPSILRIQQVVRGDSAAYFCASSPTGGYGYTFGSGTRLTVV.